This is a list of T cell receptor beta chains from one sample in a study of OX40 agonist ivuxolimab in advanced cancers. The assay was immunoSEQ multiplex PCR, and TCRdb's table has in-frame clones only and misses some. This table holds tens of thousands of clones, more than 75% found once. This specimen was CD4+ or CD8+ T cells sorted from blood, taken in a trial of the OX40 agonist ivuxolimab. The receptors were sampled from an adult with an advanced solid tumor such as melanoma, head and neck, liver or kidney cancer. The CDR3 runs from the conserved cysteine through the conserved F or W. The order of the fields is CDR3 protein, CDR3 DNA, J gene, V gene, D gene, clone size. D genes are given only for firm matches. Size is omitted from some rows. Given values are once, few, many or a class for expanded clones.

CDR3aa: CAWNRGINQPQHF
CDR3nt: TGTGCCTGGAACAGGGGTATCAATCAGCCCCAGCATTTT
j_gene: TRBJ1-5
v_gene: TRBV30
d_gene: TRBD1
abundance: .

CDR3aa: CASSDRDNLIPGANVLTF
CDR3nt: TGTGCCAGCAGCGACCGGGACAATCTTATCCCTGGGGCCAACGTCCTGACTTTC
j_gene: TRBJ2-6
v_gene: TRBV9
d_gene: .
abundance: .

CDR3aa: CATSRDFQGRGDGELFF
CDR3nt: TGTGCCACCAGCAGAGATTTCCAGGGCAGGGGGGACGGGGAGCTGTTTTTT
j_gene: TRBJ2-2
v_gene: TRBV15
d_gene: .
abundance: .

CDR3aa: CASSLDSRTGGSYEQYF
CDR3nt: TGTGCCAGCAGCTTAGATAGTAGGACAGGGGGCTCCTACGAGCAGTACTTC
j_gene: TRBJ2-7
v_gene: TRBV11-2
d_gene: TRBD1
abundance: few

CDR3aa: CAWSITNEKLFF
CDR3nt: TGTGCCTGGAGTATCACTAATGAAAAACTGTTTTTT
j_gene: TRBJ1-4
v_gene: TRBV30
d_gene: .
abundance: once

CDR3aa: CASSLGWVGETQYF
CDR3nt: TGCGCCAGCAGCTTGGGCTGGGTAGGGGAGACCCAGTACTTC
j_gene: TRBJ2-5
v_gene: TRBV5-1
d_gene: .
abundance: once

CDR3aa: CASSPGTSGSYEQYF
CDR3nt: TGTGCCAGCAGCCCCGGGACTAGCGGGAGTTACGAGCAGTACTTC
j_gene: TRBJ2-7
v_gene: TRBV7-9
d_gene: TRBD2
abundance: .

CDR3aa: CASSLSVGPVDEQYF
CDR3nt: TGTGCCAGCTCACTTTCGGTTGGCCCCGTAGACGAGCAGTACTTC
j_gene: TRBJ2-7
v_gene: TRBV18
d_gene: .
abundance: .

CDR3aa: CASSTVPTGGMYGYTF
CDR3nt: TGCGCCAGCAGCACGGTTCCCACAGGGGGCATGTATGGCTACACCTTC
j_gene: TRBJ1-2
v_gene: TRBV5-1
d_gene: TRBD1
abundance: .

CDR3aa: CASSPPWKGNTGELFF
CDR3nt: TGCGCCAGCAGCCCTCCTTGGAAAGGGAACACCGGGGAGCTGTTTTTT
j_gene: TRBJ2-2
v_gene: TRBV23-1
d_gene: .
abundance: .

CDR3aa: CASNLPIGELFF
CDR3nt: TGTGCCAGCAACTTGCCGATCGGGGAGCTGTTTTTT
j_gene: TRBJ2-2
v_gene: TRBV7-9
d_gene: .
abundance: .

CDR3aa: CASSLIGPYEQYF
CDR3nt: TGTGCCAGCAGCTTAATCGGGCCTTACGAGCAGTACTTC
j_gene: TRBJ2-7
v_gene: TRBV7-3
d_gene: .
abundance: .

CDR3aa: CASAGDYEQYF
CDR3nt: TGTGCCAGCGCGGGCGATTACGAGCAGTACTTC
j_gene: TRBJ2-7
v_gene: TRBV28
d_gene: .
abundance: .

CDR3aa: CASSREGLNEQFF
CDR3nt: TGTGCCAGTAGTCGGGAGGGCCTGAATGAGCAGTTCTTC
j_gene: TRBJ2-1
v_gene: TRBV19
d_gene: TRBD2
abundance: .

CDR3aa: CASNKGQGTEAFF
CDR3nt: TGTGCCAGTAATAAGGGACAGGGGACAGAAGCTTTCTTT
j_gene: TRBJ1-1
v_gene: TRBV19
d_gene: TRBD1
abundance: once

CDR3aa: CASRRDREKAFF
CDR3nt: TGCGCCAGCAGGAGGGACAGGGAGAAAGCTTTCTTT
j_gene: TRBJ1-1
v_gene: TRBV10-2
d_gene: TRBD1
abundance: once

CDR3aa: CASRTAPGPQHF
CDR3nt: TGTGCCAGTAGGACAGCACCGGGGCCCCAGCATTTT
j_gene: TRBJ1-5
v_gene: TRBV19
d_gene: .
abundance: .

CDR3aa: CASSFSGRNYEQYF
CDR3nt: TGCGCCAGCAGCTTTAGCGGGAGAAACTACGAGCAGTACTTC
j_gene: TRBJ2-7
v_gene: TRBV5-1
d_gene: TRBD2
abundance: .

CDR3aa: CASSLANRGQETQYF
CDR3nt: TGCGCCAGCAGCTTGGCCAACAGGGGCCAAGAGACCCAGTACTTC
j_gene: TRBJ2-5
v_gene: TRBV5-1
d_gene: TRBD1
abundance: .

CDR3aa: CASSFNRNAEGSPLHF
CDR3nt: TGCGCCAGCAGCTTTAACAGGAATGCAGAGGGTTCACCCCTCCACTTT
j_gene: TRBJ1-6
v_gene: TRBV5-1
d_gene: .
abundance: .

CDR3aa: CASKSGNTGELFF
CDR3nt: TGTGCCAGCAAGAGTGGTAACACCGGGGAGCTGTTTTTT
j_gene: TRBJ2-2
v_gene: TRBV9
d_gene: .
abundance: .

CDR3aa: CASSGGSGTVKTDTQYF
CDR3nt: TGCGCCAGCAGCGGAGGTTCCGGGACCGTTAAGACAGATACGCAGTATTTT
j_gene: TRBJ2-3
v_gene: TRBV5-1
d_gene: .
abundance: .

CDR3aa: CASSFTADHAGGELFF
CDR3nt: TGTGCCAGCAGCTTTACCGCGGACCACGCGGGCGGGGAGCTGTTTTTT
j_gene: TRBJ2-2
v_gene: TRBV7-2
d_gene: .
abundance: .

CDR3aa: CASSLREAGELFF
CDR3nt: TGCGCCAGCAGCTTGAGGGAGGCCGGGGAGCTGTTTTTT
j_gene: TRBJ2-2
v_gene: TRBV5-1
d_gene: .
abundance: .

CDR3aa: CASSSLAGTQYF
CDR3nt: TGTGCCAGCAGCTCGCTAGCGGGCACGCAGTATTTT
j_gene: TRBJ2-3
v_gene: TRBV5-6
d_gene: TRBD2
abundance: .

CDR3aa: CASSPKQGPLSTEAFF
CDR3nt: TGTGCCAGCAGCCCCAAACAGGGGCCCTTGAGCACTGAAGCTTTCTTT
j_gene: TRBJ1-1
v_gene: TRBV9
d_gene: TRBD1
abundance: .

CDR3aa: CASSYVSGRATGELFF
CDR3nt: TGTGCCAGCAGTTACGTAAGCGGGAGGGCCACCGGGGAGCTGTTTTTT
j_gene: TRBJ2-2
v_gene: TRBV6-6
d_gene: TRBD2
abundance: once

CDR3aa: CASSGTGTTTGELFF
CDR3nt: TGTGCCAGCTCAGGGACCGGGACCACAACCGGGGAGCTGTTTTTT
j_gene: TRBJ2-2
v_gene: TRBV18
d_gene: .
abundance: .

CDR3aa: CASSGDRPQETQYF
CDR3nt: TGCGCCAGCAGTGGGGACAGGCCCCAAGAGACCCAGTACTTC
j_gene: TRBJ2-5
v_gene: TRBV10-1
d_gene: TRBD1
abundance: .

CDR3aa: CSSRGNYGYTF
CDR3nt: TGCAGTTCGAGGGGGAACTATGGCTACACCTTC
j_gene: TRBJ1-2
v_gene: TRBV29-1
d_gene: .
abundance: .

CDR3aa: CASSFWGRNQPQHF
CDR3nt: TGTGCCAGCAGTTTTTGGGGGCGAAATCAGCCCCAGCATTTT
j_gene: TRBJ1-5
v_gene: TRBV27
d_gene: .
abundance: .

CDR3aa: CASSRSYFGGGQGSTEAFF
CDR3nt: TGTGCCAGCAGCCGGTCCTATTTCGGAGGTGGACAGGGGTCCACTGAAGCTTTCTTT
j_gene: TRBJ1-1
v_gene: TRBV14
d_gene: TRBD1
abundance: .

CDR3aa: CASSPVEGKNTEAFF
CDR3nt: TGTGCCAGCAGCCCAGTGGAGGGGAAGAACACTGAAGCTTTCTTT
j_gene: TRBJ1-1
v_gene: TRBV21-1
d_gene: .
abundance: .